The rows below give T cell receptor beta chains drawn from one sample of a study of metastatic and nonmetastatic thyroid tumors. TCRdb reassembled clones from the PCR reads with MiXCR. Of some 40,000 clones in the sample, about a sixth are singletons; the top ten hold over 3.5%. Specimen: blood. The source of these receptors is a female donor with papillary thyroid cancer or a benign thyroid nodule (not recorded which). Some clones in this sample may be carry-over from other donors' samples. The CDR3 runs from the conserved cysteine through the conserved F or W. The order of the fields is D gene, CDR3 length, clone size, J gene, V gene, CDR3 protein, CDR3 DNA. D genes are given only for firm matches. Clone size is shown for a subset of rows, as once, few, many or a class of expanded clone.

d_call: -; cdr3_length: 14; clone_size: many; j_call: TRBJ1-3; v_call: TRBV24-1; cdr3_aa: CATSDGLSGNTIYF; cdr3_nt: TGTGCCACCAGTGACGGGCTCTCTGGAAACACCATATATTTT
d_call: TRBD1; cdr3_length: 12; clone_size: medium-sized; j_call: TRBJ1-2; v_call: TRBV30; cdr3_aa: CAWKGQDYGYTF; cdr3_nt: TGTGCCTGGAAGGGACAGGACTATGGCTACACCTTC
d_call: -; cdr3_length: 13; clone_size: many; j_call: TRBJ2-3; v_call: TRBV6-1; cdr3_aa: CASTERATDTQYF; cdr3_nt: TGTGCCAGCACCGAGCGTGCCACAGATACGCAGTATTTT
d_call: -; cdr3_length: 12; clone_size: -; j_call: TRBJ1-1; v_call: TRBV5-4; cdr3_aa: CASSKGNTEAFF; cdr3_nt: TGTGCCAGCAGCAAGGGCAACACTGAAGCTTTCTTT
d_call: -; cdr3_length: 14; clone_size: many; j_call: TRBJ1-6; v_call: TRBV5-4; cdr3_aa: CASSLGQDNSPLHF; cdr3_nt: TGTGCCAGCAGCTTGGGACAGGATAATTCACCCCTCCACTTT
d_call: -; cdr3_length: 15; clone_size: -; j_call: TRBJ1-3; v_call: TRBV4-1; cdr3_aa: CASSQGGGSGNTIYF; cdr3_nt: TGCGCTAGCAGCCAAGGGGGAGGCTCTGGAAACACCATATATTTT
d_call: -; cdr3_length: 11; clone_size: many; j_call: TRBJ2-5; v_call: TRBV5-5; cdr3_aa: CASSWEETQYF; cdr3_nt: TGTGCCAGCAGCTGGGAAGAGACCCAGTACTTC
d_call: TRBD1; cdr3_length: 14; clone_size: many; j_call: TRBJ1-1; v_call: TRBV27; cdr3_aa: CASSRQGGNTEAFF; cdr3_nt: TGTGCCAGCAGCCGACAGGGGGGGAACACTGAAGCTTTCTTT
d_call: TRBD1; cdr3_length: 14; clone_size: many; j_call: TRBJ1-5; v_call: TRBV6-1; cdr3_aa: CASRGQGGNQPQHF; cdr3_nt: TGTGCCAGCAGGGGACAGGGTGGCAATCAGCCCCAGCATTTT
d_call: TRBD2; cdr3_length: 17; clone_size: medium-sized; j_call: TRBJ2-2; v_call: TRBV6-1; cdr3_aa: CASIGTSGSIGTGELFF; cdr3_nt: TGTGCCAGCATCGGGACTAGCGGGTCAATAGGCACCGGGGAGCTGTTTTTT
d_call: -; cdr3_length: 13; clone_size: -; j_call: TRBJ1-3; v_call: TRBV11-1; cdr3_aa: CASSFGFGNTIYF; cdr3_nt: TGTGCCAGCAGCTTCGGGTTTGGAAACACCATATATTTT
d_call: TRBD1; cdr3_length: 14; clone_size: many; j_call: TRBJ2-3; v_call: TRBV29-1; cdr3_aa: CSVAGQELKWTQYF; cdr3_nt: TGCAGCGTCGCCGGACAGGAACTCAAGTGGACGCAGTATTTT
d_call: TRBD1; cdr3_length: 14; clone_size: many; j_call: TRBJ1-1; v_call: TRBV6-1; cdr3_aa: CASRPTGGSTEAFF; cdr3_nt: TGTGCCAGCAGGCCAACAGGGGGGAGCACTGAAGCTTTCTTT
d_call: -; cdr3_length: 15; clone_size: many; j_call: TRBJ1-1; v_call: TRBV5-4; cdr3_aa: CASSAQVLQNTEAFF; cdr3_nt: TGTGCCAGCAGCGCCCAGGTTCTCCAAAACACTGAAGCTTTCTTT
d_call: TRBD1; cdr3_length: 15; clone_size: -; j_call: TRBJ2-7; v_call: TRBV27; cdr3_aa: CATPRMYRGDYEQYF; cdr3_nt: TGTGCCACCCCACGGATGTACAGGGGGGACTACGAGCAGTACTTC
d_call: TRBD1; cdr3_length: 13; clone_size: many; j_call: TRBJ1-5; v_call: TRBV28; cdr3_aa: CASADRDNQPQHF; cdr3_nt: TGTGCCAGCGCGGACAGGGATAATCAGCCCCAGCATTTT
d_call: -; cdr3_length: 15; clone_size: -; j_call: TRBJ1-2; v_call: TRBV19; cdr3_aa: CASSIDRLPPDGYTF; cdr3_nt: TGTGCCAGTAGTATAGATCGCCTCCCCCCTGATGGCTACACCTTC
d_call: TRBD1; cdr3_length: 16; clone_size: many; j_call: TRBJ1-3; v_call: TRBV18; cdr3_aa: CASSPPMTGPINTIYF; cdr3_nt: TGTGCCAGCTCACCACCGATGACAGGGCCGATAAACACCATATATTTT